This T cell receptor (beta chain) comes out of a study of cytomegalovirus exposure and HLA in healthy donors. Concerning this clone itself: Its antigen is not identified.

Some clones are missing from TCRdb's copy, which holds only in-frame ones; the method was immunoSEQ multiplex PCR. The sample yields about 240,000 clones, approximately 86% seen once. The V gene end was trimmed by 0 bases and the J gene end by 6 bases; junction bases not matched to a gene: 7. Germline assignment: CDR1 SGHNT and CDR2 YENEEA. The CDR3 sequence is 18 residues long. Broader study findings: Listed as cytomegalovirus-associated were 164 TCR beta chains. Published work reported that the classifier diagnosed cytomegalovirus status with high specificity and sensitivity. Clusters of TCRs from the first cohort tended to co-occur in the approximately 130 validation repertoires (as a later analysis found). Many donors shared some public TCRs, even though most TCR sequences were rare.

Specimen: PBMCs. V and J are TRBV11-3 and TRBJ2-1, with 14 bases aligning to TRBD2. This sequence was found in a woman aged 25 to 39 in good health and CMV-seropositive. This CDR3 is CASSLDLGLAGEGNEQFF. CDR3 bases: TGTGCCAGCAGCTTAGATCTGGGACTAGCGGGAGAGGGCAATGAGCAGTTCTTC.